This T cell receptor beta chain comes out of a study of yellow fever vaccine responses in identical twins. General study results and limits: On the reported evidence, twins' vaccine T cell responses seemed partly convergent and partly personalized.

Of note for this clonotype: No antigen is known for it.

The germline V gene encodes CDR1 SGHRS and CDR2 YFSETQ. The CDR3 is 12 amino acids. The germline V and J ends were trimmed by 0 bases and 7 bases, with 7 bases remaining between them. TCRdb re-called the RT-PCR reads with MiXCR, one entry per CDR3 protein. The data contain roughly 2,200 distinct CDR3 sequences, 8.7% of them singletons. Sequenced here: T cells from blood (PBMCs), unsorted or a sorted subset (not recorded which), sampled roughly 2 years after vaccination. This TCR was recovered from a woman younger than 30 who received the yellow fever vaccine. V is TRBV5-1 and J is TRBJ2-5, with D perhaps matching TRBD2 (5 bases). The chain's CDR3 is CASSLERGTQYF. The CDR3 coding sequence is TGCGCCAGCAGCTTGGAACGGGGGACCCAGTACTTC. The entire variable domain, with the rest obtained from reference TRBV5-1 and TRBJ2-5, is as follows: KAGVTQTPRYLIKTRGQQVTLSCSPISGHRSVSWYQQTPGQGLQFLFEYFSETQRNKGNFPGRFSGRQFSNSRSEMNVSTLELGDSALYLCASSLERGTQYFGPGTRLLVL.